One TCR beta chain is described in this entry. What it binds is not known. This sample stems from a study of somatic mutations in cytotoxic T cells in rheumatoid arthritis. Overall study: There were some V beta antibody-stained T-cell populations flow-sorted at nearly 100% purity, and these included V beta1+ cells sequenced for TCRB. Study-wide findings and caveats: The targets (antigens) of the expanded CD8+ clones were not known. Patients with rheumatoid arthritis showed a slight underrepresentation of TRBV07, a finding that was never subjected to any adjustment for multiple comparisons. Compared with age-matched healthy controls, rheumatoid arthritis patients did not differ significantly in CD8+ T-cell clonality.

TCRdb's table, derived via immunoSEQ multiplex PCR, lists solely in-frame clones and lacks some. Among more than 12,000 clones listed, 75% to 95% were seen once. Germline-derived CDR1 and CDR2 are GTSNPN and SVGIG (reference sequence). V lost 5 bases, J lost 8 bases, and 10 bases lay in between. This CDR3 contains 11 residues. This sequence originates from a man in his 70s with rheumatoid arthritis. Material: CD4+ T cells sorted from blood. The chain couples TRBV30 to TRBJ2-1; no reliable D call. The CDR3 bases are TGTGCCTGGGGGCGACCCCATGAGCAGTTCTTC. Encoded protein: CAWGRPHEQFF.